This section outlines one T cell receptor (beta chain) sequence together with its context. The sample comes from a study of radiation and T cells in renal cell carcinoma. V was clipped by 5 bases and J by 4 bases; unmatched bases: 3. The CDR3 covers 13 residues. Germline assignment: CDR1 SGHVS and CDR2 FQNEAQ. The time point here: blood 2 weeks post-SBRT. Treatment meaning: 15 Gy SBRT to primary tumor, nephrectomy 4 weeks later. Serial blood draws occurred at baseline and 2 and 4 weeks post-SBRT. The table came from immunoSEQ multiplex PCR; TCRdb's copy has only in-frame clones and leaves some out. This table holds 100,000 to 150,000 clones, 75% to 90% found once.

The chain recombines TRBV7-8 with TRBJ1-1; 8 nucleotides line up with TRBD1. Sequencing used blood, obtained from a patient whose treatment included radiotherapy and nephrectomy. The sequence derives from a woman aged 55-75 years with renal cell carcinoma. The CDR3 nucleotides read TGTGCCAGCAGCCGGACAGGGACCACTGAAGCTTTCTTT. Translation gives CASSRTGTTEAFF. Combining the CDR3 with reference TRBV7-8 and TRBJ1-1 gives the whole variable domain GAGVSQSPRYKVAKRGQDVALRCDPISGHVSLFWYQQALGQGPEFLTYFQNEAQLDKSGLPSDRFFAERPEGSVSTLKIQRTQQEDSAVYLCASSRTGTTEAFFGQGTRLTVV.